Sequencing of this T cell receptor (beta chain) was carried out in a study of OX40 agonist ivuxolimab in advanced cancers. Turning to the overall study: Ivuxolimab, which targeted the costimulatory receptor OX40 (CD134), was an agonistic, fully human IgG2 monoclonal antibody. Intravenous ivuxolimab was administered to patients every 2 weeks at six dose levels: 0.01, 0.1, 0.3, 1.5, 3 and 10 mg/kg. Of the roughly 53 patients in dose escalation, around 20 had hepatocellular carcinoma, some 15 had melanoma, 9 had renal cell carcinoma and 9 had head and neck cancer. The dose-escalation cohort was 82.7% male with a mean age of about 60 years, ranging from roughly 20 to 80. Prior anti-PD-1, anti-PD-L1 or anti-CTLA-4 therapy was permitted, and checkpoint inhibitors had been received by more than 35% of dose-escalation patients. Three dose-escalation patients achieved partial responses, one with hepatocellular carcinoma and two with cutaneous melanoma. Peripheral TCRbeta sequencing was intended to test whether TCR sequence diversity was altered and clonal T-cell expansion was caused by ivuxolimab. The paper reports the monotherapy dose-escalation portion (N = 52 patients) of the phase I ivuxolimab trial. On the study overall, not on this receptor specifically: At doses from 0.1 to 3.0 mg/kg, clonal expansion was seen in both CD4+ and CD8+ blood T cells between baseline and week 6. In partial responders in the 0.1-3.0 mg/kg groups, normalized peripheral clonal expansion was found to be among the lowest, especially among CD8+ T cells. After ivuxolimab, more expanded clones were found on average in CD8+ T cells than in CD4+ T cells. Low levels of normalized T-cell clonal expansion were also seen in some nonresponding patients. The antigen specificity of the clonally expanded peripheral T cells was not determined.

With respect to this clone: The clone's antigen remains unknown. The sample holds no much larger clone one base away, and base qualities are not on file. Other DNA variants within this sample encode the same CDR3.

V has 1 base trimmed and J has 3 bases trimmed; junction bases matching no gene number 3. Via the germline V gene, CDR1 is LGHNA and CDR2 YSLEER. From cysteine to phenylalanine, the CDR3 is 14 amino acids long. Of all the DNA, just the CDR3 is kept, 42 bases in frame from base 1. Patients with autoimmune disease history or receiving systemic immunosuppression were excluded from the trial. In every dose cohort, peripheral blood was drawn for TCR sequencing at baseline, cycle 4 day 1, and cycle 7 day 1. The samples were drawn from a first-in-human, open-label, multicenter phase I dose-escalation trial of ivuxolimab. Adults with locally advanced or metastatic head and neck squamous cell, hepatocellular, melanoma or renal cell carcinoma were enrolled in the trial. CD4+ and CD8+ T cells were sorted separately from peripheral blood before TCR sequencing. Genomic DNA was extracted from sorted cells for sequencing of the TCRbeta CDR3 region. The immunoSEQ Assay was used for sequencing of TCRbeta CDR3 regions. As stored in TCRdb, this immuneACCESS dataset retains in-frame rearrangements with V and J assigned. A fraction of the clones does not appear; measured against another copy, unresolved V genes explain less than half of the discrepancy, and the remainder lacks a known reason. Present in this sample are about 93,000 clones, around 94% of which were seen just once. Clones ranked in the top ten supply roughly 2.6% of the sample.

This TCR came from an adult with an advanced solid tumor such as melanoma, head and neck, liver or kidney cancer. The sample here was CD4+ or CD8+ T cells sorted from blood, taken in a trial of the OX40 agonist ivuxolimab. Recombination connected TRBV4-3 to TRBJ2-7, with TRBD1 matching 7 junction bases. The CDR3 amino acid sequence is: CASSQGGGGYEQYF. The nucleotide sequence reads TGCGCCAGCAGCCAAGGAGGGGGCGGCTACGAGCAGTACTTC.